Listed below are T cell receptor beta chains from one sample, sequenced in a study of blood T cells in healthy people across ages. One entry per CDR3 protein results from TCRdb running MiXCR on the 5' RACE reads. This sample carries some 1.5 million distinct CDR3 sequences, approximately 43% of them seen once, and the ten largest clones take about 3.8%. The sequenced material came from blood. The receptors shown here come from a woman under 30 in good health. CDR3s include the opening cysteine and the closing phenylalanine or tryptophan. Fields, in order: CDR3 length, J gene, clone size, D gene, V gene, CDR3 protein, CDR3 DNA. A D gene is named only where the DNA matches it firmly. Clone size is shown for a subset of rows, as once, few, many or a class of expanded clone.

len: 18; j_gene: TRBJ2-1; abundance: -; d_gene: TRBD2; v_gene: TRBV4-3; CDR3aa: CASSQDGLLAASYNEQFF; CDR3nt: TGCGCCAGCAGCCAAGATGGTCTACTAGCGGCCTCCTACAATGAGCAGTTCTTC
len: 15; j_gene: TRBJ2-1; abundance: many; d_gene: TRBD2; v_gene: TRBV29-1; CDR3aa: CSVSGTSGSYNEQFF; CDR3nt: TGCAGCGTCTCCGGGACTAGCGGCTCCTACAATGAGCAGTTCTTC
len: 14; j_gene: TRBJ1-5; abundance: -; d_gene: -; v_gene: TRBV7-9; CDR3aa: CASSPGQNYQPQHF; CDR3nt: TGTGCCAGCAGCCCCGGACAGAATTATCAGCCCCAGCATTTT
len: 14; j_gene: TRBJ2-7; abundance: -; d_gene: -; v_gene: TRBV6-2/TRBV6-3; CDR3aa: CASSYGSSGAEQYF; CDR3nt: TGTGCCAGCAGTTACGGTTCCTCAGGCGCCGAGCAGTACTTC
len: 14; j_gene: TRBJ2-1; abundance: -; d_gene: -; v_gene: TRBV6-1; CDR3aa: CASSTQGGKNEQFF; CDR3nt: TGTGCCAGCAGTACCCAAGGGGGTAAAAATGAGCAGTTCTTC
len: 15; j_gene: TRBJ2-1; abundance: -; d_gene: TRBD2; v_gene: TRBV10-3; CDR3aa: CAISDSGIIGDEQFF; CDR3nt: TGTGCCATCAGTGATAGCGGGATCATCGGGGATGAGCAGTTCTTC
len: 14; j_gene: TRBJ2-3; abundance: -; d_gene: TRBD2; v_gene: TRBV20-1; CDR3aa: CSARTSGTGDTQYF; CDR3nt: TGCAGTGCTAGGACTAGCGGGACCGGAGATACGCAGTATTTT
len: 15; j_gene: TRBJ2-4; abundance: few; d_gene: -; v_gene: TRBV20-1; CDR3aa: CSARDAAAAKNIQYF; CDR3nt: TGCAGTGCTAGAGATGCGGCAGCCGCCAAAAACATTCAGTACTTC
len: 19; j_gene: TRBJ2-2; abundance: -; d_gene: TRBD2; v_gene: TRBV7-2; CDR3aa: CASSYPLTSGGHNTGELFF; CDR3nt: TGTGCCAGCAGCTACCCTCTGACTAGCGGGGGACACAACACCGGGGAGCTGTTTTTT
len: 15; j_gene: TRBJ2-1; abundance: -; d_gene: TRBD2; v_gene: TRBV3-1; CDR3aa: CASSQACGGYNEQFF; CDR3nt: TGTGCCAGCAGCCAAGCGTGCGGGGGGTACAATGAGCAGTTCTTC
len: 14; j_gene: TRBJ1-2; abundance: -; d_gene: TRBD1; v_gene: TRBV9; CDR3aa: CASSTRQGISGYTF; CDR3nt: TGTGCCAGCAGCACCCGACAGGGTATAAGTGGCTACACCTTC
len: 14; j_gene: TRBJ1-5; abundance: few; d_gene: -; v_gene: TRBV4-1; CDR3aa: CASSQQISNQPQHF; CDR3nt: TGCGCCAGCAGCCAACAGATTAGCAATCAGCCCCAGCATTTT
len: 14; j_gene: TRBJ2-7; abundance: -; d_gene: -; v_gene: TRBV4-1; CDR3aa: CASSQGQRSYEQYF; CDR3nt: TGCGCCAGCAGCCAGGGGCAGAGATCCTACGAGCAGTACTTC